The T cell receptor beta chain described here comes from a study of shared clonotypes between healthy human individuals. Roughly 27,000 T cell genomes, or roughly 180 ng DNA, went into the sorted-subset replicate PCRs. The authors' processing: ImmunoSEQ supplied junction-only sequences lacking quality scores, so filtering was different. TCRdb keeps only in-frame clones here, not all; method: immunoSEQ multiplex PCR. The V and J calls and clone size are taken from that table; D and trimming were inferred from the DNA. The profile shows some 1 million clones, approximately 70% of them singletons. The source is a man younger than 30 in good health. The source material was memory CD4+ T cells sorted from blood. Regarding subset: CD45RA-negative fraction.

CDR3 protein: CASTEVPNSPLHF. CDR3 sequence (DNA): TGTGCCAGCACCGAGGTTCCAAATTCACCCCTCCACTTT. The rearrangement links TRBV2 to TRBJ1-6; D is unclear. Per the germline V gene, CDR1 is SNHLY and CDR2 is FYNNEI. V was cut by 7 bases and J by 7 bases, with 11 bases left in between. The CDR3 has 13 residues.